This entry lists 15 T cell receptor beta chains sequenced from one sample in a study of T cell responses to AZD1222 COVID-19 vaccine (dated by TCRdb to the early 2020s). Receptor amplification or capture employed the immunoSEQ multiplex PCR assay. Held by TCRdb, this immuneACCESS table contains in-frame sequences only and omits some clones. Under half of the omission traces to an unresolved V gene where checked; the cause of the rest is unknown. The sample table shows about 72,000 clones, and roughly 91% are seen once. The biggest ten clones account for about 24% of the sample. Per the publication, the time point label means: baseline before first vaccination. Here the sequenced sample was peripheral blood, taken on day 0 of AZD1222 vaccination. All receptors come from an adult in good health.

This clone turned up a few times. The CDR3 reads CASSYGGYGYTF. The CDR3 nucleotides are TGTGCCAGCAGTTACGGGGGATATGGCTACACCTTC. This sequence joins TRBV6-2 or TRBV6-3 and TRBJ1-2, with a possible D match to TRBD1 (5 bases). V was cut by 2 bases and J by 5 bases, with 6 bases left in between. CDR1 and CDR2 (germline): MNHEY, SVGEGT. This CDR3 is 12 amino acids long.

This chain joins TRBV7-8 and TRBJ1-3, with TRBD1 matching over 12 bases. The CDR3 has 15 residues. V was pared by 2 bases and J by 7 bases, with 3 bases of the junction left unmatched. Germline lookup yields CDR1 SGHVS and CDR2 FQNEAQ. Here the CDR3 DNA reads TGTGCCAGCAGCTTAACGGGACAGGGGGCGAACACCATATATTTT. Amino acid sequence: CASSLTGQGANTIYF.

The rearrangement uses TRBV6-1 and TRBJ2-1, with 10 positions matching TRBD1. The germline CDR1 and CDR2 sequences are MNHNS and SASEGT. With V trimmed by 5 bases and J by 5 bases, 6 bases remained unmatched. The CDR3 totals 15 residues. The chain's CDR3 is CASSSRDRGNNEQFF. CDR3 nucleotides: TGTGCCAGCAGTTCCCGGGACAGGGGAAACAATGAGCAGTTCTTC.

This rearrangement joins TRBV5-1 to TRBJ2-7; possible D gene TRBD2, 5 bases. This CDR3 comprises 14 residues. The V end was cut by 3 bases, the J end by 2 bases, with 12 bases between. CDR1 and CDR2 (germline): SGHRS, YFSETQ. The CDR3 bases are TGCGCCAGCAGCTCTGGGAGTGGCGCCTACGAGCAGTACTTC. This codes for CASSSGSGAYEQYF.

The genes are TRBV25-1 and TRBJ2-7, with D maybe TRBD1 (6 bases). The V end was cut by 4 bases, the J end by 5 bases, with 12 bases between. This CDR3 contains 13 residues. From germline, CDR1 is MGHDK and CDR2 SYGVNS. In DNA, the CDR3 is TGTGCCAGCAGTGCACAGGGCCGGGACGAGCAGTACTTC. This encodes CASSAQGRDEQYF.

The chain links TRBV30 to TRBJ1-3; TRBD1 is a possible D gene (6 bases). V was cut by 4 bases and J by 0 bases, with 10 bases left in between. This CDR3 has 14 residues. CDR1 and CDR2 from the germline V gene are GTSNPN and SVGIG (reference sequence). CDR3 loop: CAWNADSSGNTIYF. The CDR3, as DNA: TGTGCCTGGAATGCGGACAGCTCTGGAAACACCATATATTTT.

This chain uses TRBV7-2 with TRBJ1-3; D is undetermined. The length of the CDR3 is 12 residues. CDR1 and CDR2 (germline): SGHTA, FQGNSA. V lost 3 bases and J lost 4, with 4 bases in between. The CDR3 here is CASSFLGNTIYF. DNA for the CDR3: TGTGCCAGCAGCTTTCTCGGAAACACCATATATTTT.

J is TRBJ1-3 and V is TRBV24-1, with a possible D match to TRBD1 (6 bases). Between the trimmed V and J ends, which lost 5 bases and 0 bases, there was a span of 13 bases. The CDR3 runs to 16 residues. Germline V gene sequence: CDR1 KGHDR, CDR2 SFDVKD. CDR3 loop: CATSGGQEHSGNTIYF. The CDR3 DNA sequence: TGTGCCACCAGTGGGGGACAAGAACACTCTGGAAACACCATATATTTT.

The rearrangement links TRBV28 to TRBJ1-2; 8 bases map to TRBD1. The CDR3 loop spans 15 amino acids. V lost 5 bases and J lost 8; bases outside the gene matches: 13. Germline CDR1 reads MDHEN; CDR2 reads SYDVKM. DNA of the CDR3: TGTGCCAGCAGTAAACCGGGACAGGCTTTTAAGGGCTACACCTTC. Translating it yields CASSKPGQAFKGYTF.

The chain combines TRBV5-8 with TRBJ1-1, with a tentative D call TRBD1 (6 bases). The CDR3 length is 14 residues. Germline values: CDR1 SGHTS, CDR2 YDEGEE. Trimming took 6 bases from V and 1 from J, leaving 13 bases between them. The CDR3 loop reads CASTRTATNTEAFF. For the CDR3, the DNA is TGTGCCAGCACCCGGACAGCGACGAACACTGAAGCTTTCTTT.

This clone is labeled as medium-sized (0.01 to 0.1%). This sequence joins TRBV19 and TRBJ1-6; unclear D gene. With 4 bases removed from V and 6 bases from J, the gap between germline ends came to 10 bases. This CDR3 comprises 14 residues. Per the germline V gene, CDR1 is LNHDA and CDR2 is SQIVND (reference sequence). The CDR3 protein is CASSSNHGNSPLHF. CDR3 coding DNA: TGTGCCAGTAGTAGCAATCACGGTAATTCACCCCTCCACTTT. Full variable domain (remainder filled in from reference TRBV19 and TRBJ1-6): DGGITQSPKYLFRKEGQNVTLSCEQNLNHDAMYWYRQDPGQGLRLIYYSQIVNDFQKGDIAEGYSVSREKKESFPLTVTSAQKNPTAFYLCASSSNHGNSPLHFGNGTRLTVT.

The V and J genes are TRBV7-3 and TRBJ2-7; 9 bases are a match to TRBD1. The CDR3 is made up of 14 amino acids. The junction had 5 bases not matched to a gene; V was cut back by 3 bases and J by 5 bases. Germline V gene data show CDR1 as SGHTA and CDR2 as FQGTGA. The CDR3 sequence: CASSLAGTGHEQYF. DNA for the CDR3: TGTGCCAGCAGCTTGGCCGGGACAGGGCACGAGCAGTACTTC.

The V gene is TRBV6-1, the J gene TRBJ1-5; no firm D call. This CDR3 region has 13 residues. Germline-derived CDR1 and CDR2 are MNHNS and SASEGT. Trimming shortened V by 0 bases and J by 7 bases, and 7 bases separated the two germline ends. The CDR3 bases are TGTGCCAGCAGTGAAGCCGATCGGCAGCCCCAGCATTTT. This gives the protein CASSEADRQPQHF.

This clone appeared a single time. This chain connects TRBV28 to TRBJ1-2; D is uncertain. CDR1 and CDR2 from the germline V gene are MDHEN and SYDVKM. CDR3 length equals 12 residues. The ends were cut back, 2 bases at V and 4 bases at J, with 5 bases in the middle. The CDR3 protein is CASSLVGYGYTF. The CDR3 nucleotides read TGTGCCAGCAGTTTAGTGGGCTATGGCTACACCTTC.

The chain has TRBV5-5 and TRBJ1-5, with D maybe TRBD1 (5 bases). The CDR3 consists of 14 residues. Germline CDR1 is SGHKS and CDR2 is YYEKEE (reference sequence). V dropped 5 bases and J dropped 5 bases, with 14 bases sitting between them. DNA of the CDR3: TGTGCCAGCAGAGCCGTTTCGGGGGATCAGCCCCAGCATTTT. Protein product: CASRAVSGDQPQHF. The full variable domain, completed using reference TRBV5-5 and TRBJ1-5, is DAGVTQSPTHLIKTRGQQVTLRCSPISGHKSVSWYQQVLGQGPQFIFQYYEKEERGRGNFPDRFSARQFPNYSSELNVNALLLGDSALYLCASRAVSGDQPQHFGDGTRLSIL.